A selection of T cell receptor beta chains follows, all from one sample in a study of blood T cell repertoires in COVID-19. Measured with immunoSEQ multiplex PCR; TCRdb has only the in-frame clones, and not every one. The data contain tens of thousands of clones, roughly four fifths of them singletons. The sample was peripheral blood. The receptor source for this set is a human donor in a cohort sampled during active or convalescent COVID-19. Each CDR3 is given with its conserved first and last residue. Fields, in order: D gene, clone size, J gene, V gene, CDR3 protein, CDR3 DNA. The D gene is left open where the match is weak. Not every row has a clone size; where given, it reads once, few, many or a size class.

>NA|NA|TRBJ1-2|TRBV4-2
CASSQHTAGDGYTF
TGTGCCAGCAGCCAACACACAGCAGGGGATGGCTACACCTTC
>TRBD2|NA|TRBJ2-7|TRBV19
CASSLASGPYEQYF
TGTGCCAGTAGTTTGGCTAGCGGCCCCTACGAGCAGTACTTC
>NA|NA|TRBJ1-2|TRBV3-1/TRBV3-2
CASSLGTHGNYGYTF
TGTGCCAGCAGCCTCGGGACACATGGGAACTATGGCTACACCTTC
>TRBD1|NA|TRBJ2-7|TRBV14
CASSQGTGFDEQYF
TGTGCCAGCAGCCAAGGGACAGGGTTTGACGAGCAGTACTTC
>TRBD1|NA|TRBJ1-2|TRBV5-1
CASSAVGQGDRYTF
TGCGCCAGCAGCGCAGTGGGACAGGGGGATCGCTACACCTTC
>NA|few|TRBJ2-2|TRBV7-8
CASSSSRVTGELFF
TGTGCCAGCAGCTCGAGTCGGGTCACCGGGGAGCTGTTTTTT
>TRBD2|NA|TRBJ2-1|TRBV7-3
CASSPIGGGSYNEQFF
TGTGCCAGCAGCCCCATCGGCGGGGGCTCCTACAATGAGCAGTTCTTC
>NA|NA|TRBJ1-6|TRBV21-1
CASSTPTGYRRSPLHF
TGTGCCAGCAGCACCCCGACGGGATATCGTCGTTCACCCCTCCACTTT
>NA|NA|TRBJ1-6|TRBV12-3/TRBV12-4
CASSLEGEPLHF
TGTGCCAGCAGTTTAGAGGGGGAACCCCTCCACTTT
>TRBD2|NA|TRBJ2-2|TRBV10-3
CAITLGGGPNTGELFF
TGTGCCATCACTCTCGGGGGGGGCCCTAACACCGGGGAGCTGTTTTTT
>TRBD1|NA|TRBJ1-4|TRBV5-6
CASSPRGYEKLFF
TGTGCCAGCAGCCCCAGGGGGTATGAAAAACTGTTTTTT
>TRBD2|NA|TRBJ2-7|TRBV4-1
CASSQGQREYEQYF
TGCGCCAGCAGCCAAGGACAGCGGGAATACGAGCAGTACTTC
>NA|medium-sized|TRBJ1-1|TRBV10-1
CASRAPGDEAFF
TGCGCCAGCAGGGCCCCCGGGGATGAAGCTTTCTTT
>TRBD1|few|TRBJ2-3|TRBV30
CAWVTGGSDTQYF
TGTGCCTGGGTTACAGGGGGATCAGATACGCAGTATTTT
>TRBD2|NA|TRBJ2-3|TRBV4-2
CASSQDWTSGADTQYF
TGTGCCAGCAGCCAAGATTGGACTAGTGGGGCGGATACGCAGTATTTT
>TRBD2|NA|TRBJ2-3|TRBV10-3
CAGSSGGDTQYF
TGTGCCGGGAGTAGCGGGGGTGATACGCAGTATTTT
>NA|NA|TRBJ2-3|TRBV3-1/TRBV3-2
CASSQGGSRTDTQYF
TGTGCCAGCAGCCAAGGAGGGAGTCGCACAGATACGCAGTATTTT
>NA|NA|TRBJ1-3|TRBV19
CASTVGRAGAGNTIYF
TGTGCCAGTACCGTTGGTCGTGCAGGGGCTGGAAACACCATATATTTT
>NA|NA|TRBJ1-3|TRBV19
CASSSQGYTIYF
TGTGCCAGTAGTTCCCAGGGGTACACCATATATTTT
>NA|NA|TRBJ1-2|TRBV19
CASSNRRLGDGYTF
TGTGCCAGTAGTAATAGGCGGCTAGGCGATGGCTACACCTTC
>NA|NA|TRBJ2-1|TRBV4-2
CASSQDGGSSYNEQFF
TGTGCCAGCAGCCAAGATGGCGGAAGCTCCTACAATGAGCAGTTCTTC
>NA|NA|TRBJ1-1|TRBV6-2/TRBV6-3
CASSYSAAGAYTEAFF
TGTGCCAGCAGTTACTCTGCGGCGGGGGCCTACACTGAAGCTTTCTTT
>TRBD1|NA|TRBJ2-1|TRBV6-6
CASSQGDSPYNEQFF
TGTGCCAGCAGTCAAGGGGACAGTCCCTACAATGAGCAGTTCTTC
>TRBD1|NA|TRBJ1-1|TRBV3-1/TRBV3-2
CASSQGYRGTEAFF
TGTGCCAGCAGCCAAGGATACAGGGGGACTGAAGCTTTCTTT
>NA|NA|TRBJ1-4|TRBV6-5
CASEEADPQRKLFF
TGTGCCTCCGAAGAGGCAGACCCGCAGAGAAAACTGTTTTTT
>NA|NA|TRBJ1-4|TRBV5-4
CASSLQGPGNEKLFF
TGTGCCAGCAGCCTGCAGGGGCCCGGAAATGAAAAACTGTTTTTT
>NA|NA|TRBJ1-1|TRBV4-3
CASSQDRGVRNTEAFF
TGCGCCAGCAGCCAAGACAGAGGAGTAAGGAACACTGAAGCTTTCTTT
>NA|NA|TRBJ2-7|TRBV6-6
CASSPPQGAGSYEQYF
TGTGCCAGCAGTCCGCCCCAGGGCGCCGGGTCCTACGAGCAGTACTTC